This TCR beta chain was observed in a study of blood T cell repertoires in COVID-19. Trimming shortened V by 4 bases and J by 4 bases, and 23 bases separated the two germline ends. This CDR3 region has 16 residues. Germline-derived CDR1 and CDR2 are GTSNPN and SVGIG (reference sequence). This clone has more than one count but fewer than ten. Source study methods: Scientists estimated how many nucleated cells there were by amplifying reference gene primers. TCRdb's copy holds only in-frame clones and misses some; the assay was immunoSEQ multiplex PCR. V and J calls and clone size are given by that table; D and trimming were obtained from the DNA. The sample includes about 150,000 clones, about 80% of them seen just once.

The specimen was peripheral blood. The chain employs TRBV30 and TRBJ2-7; TRBD1 might be the D (5 bases). This TCR was sampled from a man in his fifties or sixties with acute or convalescent COVID-19. The CDR3 spells CAWTLKAAGRHYEQYF. CDR3 in DNA: TGTGCCTGGACCCTAAAAGCCGCAGGGCGTCATTACGAGCAGTACTTC.